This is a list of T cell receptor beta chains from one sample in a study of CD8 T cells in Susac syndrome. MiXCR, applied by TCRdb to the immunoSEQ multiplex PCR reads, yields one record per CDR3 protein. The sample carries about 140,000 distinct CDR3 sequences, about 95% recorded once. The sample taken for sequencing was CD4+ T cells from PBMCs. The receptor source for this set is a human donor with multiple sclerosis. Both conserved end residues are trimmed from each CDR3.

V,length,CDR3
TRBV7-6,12,ASSLVESTDTQY
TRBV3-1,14,ASSQGPGGVGNEQF
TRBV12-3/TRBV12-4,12,ASSFDRGNQPQH
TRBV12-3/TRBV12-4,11,AASRMGNYGYT
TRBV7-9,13,ASSSSLVRDSVQY
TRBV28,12,ASSLRLGNTEAF
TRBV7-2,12,ASSLARGYETQY
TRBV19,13,ATSTSGGLYNEQF
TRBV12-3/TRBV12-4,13,ASSARDRGLYEQY
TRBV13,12,ASSLSSGTDTQY
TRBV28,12,ASRTGTAPYEQY
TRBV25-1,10,ASRRDSYEQY
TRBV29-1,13,SVEPSSGREETQY
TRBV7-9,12,ASSSQGNTGELF
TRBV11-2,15,ASSFGLAGGRGDEQF
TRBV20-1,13,SARQGARGNQPQH
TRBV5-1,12,ASSLVQANTEAF
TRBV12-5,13,ASGSGQSYTDTQY